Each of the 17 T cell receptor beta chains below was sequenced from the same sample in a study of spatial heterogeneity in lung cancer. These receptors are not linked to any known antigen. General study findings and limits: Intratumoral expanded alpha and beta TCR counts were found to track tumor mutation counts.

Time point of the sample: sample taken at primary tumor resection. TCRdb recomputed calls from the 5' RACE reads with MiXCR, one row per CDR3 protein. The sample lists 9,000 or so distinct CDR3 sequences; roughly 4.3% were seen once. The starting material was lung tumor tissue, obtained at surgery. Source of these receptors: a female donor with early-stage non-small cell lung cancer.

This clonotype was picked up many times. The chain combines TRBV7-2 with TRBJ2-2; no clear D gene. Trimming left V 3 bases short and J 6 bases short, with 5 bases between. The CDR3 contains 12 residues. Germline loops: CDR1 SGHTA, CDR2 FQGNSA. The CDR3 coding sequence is TGTGCCAGCAGCTTGGGTTCCGGGGAGCTGTTTTTT. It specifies CASSLGSGELFF.

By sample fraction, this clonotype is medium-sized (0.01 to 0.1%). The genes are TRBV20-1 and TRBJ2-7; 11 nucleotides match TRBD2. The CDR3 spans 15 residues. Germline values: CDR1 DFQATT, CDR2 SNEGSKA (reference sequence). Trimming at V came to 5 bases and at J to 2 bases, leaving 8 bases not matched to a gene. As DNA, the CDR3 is TGCAGTGCTCCTTCGACTAGCGGGACGGCCTACGAGCAGTACTTC. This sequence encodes CSAPSTSGTAYEQYF.

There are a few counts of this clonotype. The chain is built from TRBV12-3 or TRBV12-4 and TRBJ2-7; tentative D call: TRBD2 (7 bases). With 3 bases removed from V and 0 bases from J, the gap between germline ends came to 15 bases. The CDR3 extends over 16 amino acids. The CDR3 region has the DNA TGTGCCAGCAGTTTTGGGGGGGGCCCCGTCTCCTACGAGCAGTACTTC. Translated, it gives CASSFGGGPVSYEQYF.

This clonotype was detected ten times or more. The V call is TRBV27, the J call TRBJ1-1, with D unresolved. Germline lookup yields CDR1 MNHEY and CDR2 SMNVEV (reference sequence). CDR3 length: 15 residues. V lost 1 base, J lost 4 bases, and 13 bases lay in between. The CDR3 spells CASSLYAGSGTEAFF. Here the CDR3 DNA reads TGTGCCAGCAGTTTATATGCCGGGTCGGGCACTGAAGCTTTCTTT.

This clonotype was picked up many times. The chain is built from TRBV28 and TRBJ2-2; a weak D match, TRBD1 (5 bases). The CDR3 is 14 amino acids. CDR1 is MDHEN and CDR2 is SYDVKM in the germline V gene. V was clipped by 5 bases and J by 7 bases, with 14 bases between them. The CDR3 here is CASSPPRTNGELFF. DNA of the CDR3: TGTGCCAGCAGTCCGCCTAGGACAAACGGGGAGCTGTTTTTT.

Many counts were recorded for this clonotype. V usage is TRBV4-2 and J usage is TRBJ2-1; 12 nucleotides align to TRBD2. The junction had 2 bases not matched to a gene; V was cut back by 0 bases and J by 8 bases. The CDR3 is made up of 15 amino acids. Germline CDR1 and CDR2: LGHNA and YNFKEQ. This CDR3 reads CASSQELAGGYEQFF. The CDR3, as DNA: TGTGCCAGCAGCCAAGAGCTAGCGGGAGGGTATGAGCAGTTCTTC.

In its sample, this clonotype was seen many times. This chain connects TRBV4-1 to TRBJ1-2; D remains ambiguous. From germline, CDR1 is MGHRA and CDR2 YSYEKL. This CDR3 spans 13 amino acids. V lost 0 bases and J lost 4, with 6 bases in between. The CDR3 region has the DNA TGCGCCAGCAGCCAAGAGGAGTTCTATGGCTACACCTTC. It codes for CASSQEEFYGYTF.

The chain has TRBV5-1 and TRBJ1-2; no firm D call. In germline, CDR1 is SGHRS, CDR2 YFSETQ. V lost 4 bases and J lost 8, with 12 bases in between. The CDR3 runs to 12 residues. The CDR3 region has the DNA TGCGCCAGCAGCATGGACGTGGGGGGCTACACCTTC. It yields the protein CASSMDVGGYTF.

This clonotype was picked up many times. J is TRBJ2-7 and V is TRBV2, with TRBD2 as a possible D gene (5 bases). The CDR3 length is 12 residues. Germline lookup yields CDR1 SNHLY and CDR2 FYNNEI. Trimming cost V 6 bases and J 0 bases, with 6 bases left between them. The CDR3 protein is CASRGSSYEQYF. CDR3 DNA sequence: TGTGCCAGCAGGGGGAGCTCCTACGAGCAGTACTTC. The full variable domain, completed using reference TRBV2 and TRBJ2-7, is EPEVTQTPSHQVTQMGQEVILRCVPISNHLYFYWYRQILGQKVEFLVSFYNNEISEKSEIFDDQFSVERPDGSNFTLKIRSTKLEDSAMYFCASRGSSYEQYFGPGTRLTVT.

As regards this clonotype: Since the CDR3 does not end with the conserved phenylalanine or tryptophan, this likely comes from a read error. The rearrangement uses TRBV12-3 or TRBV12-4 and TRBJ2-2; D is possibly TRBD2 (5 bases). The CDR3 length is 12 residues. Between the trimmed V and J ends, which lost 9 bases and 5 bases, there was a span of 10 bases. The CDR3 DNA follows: TGTGCCAGATCTGGGGAGACCGGGGAGCTGTTTTCT. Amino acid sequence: CARSGETGELFS.

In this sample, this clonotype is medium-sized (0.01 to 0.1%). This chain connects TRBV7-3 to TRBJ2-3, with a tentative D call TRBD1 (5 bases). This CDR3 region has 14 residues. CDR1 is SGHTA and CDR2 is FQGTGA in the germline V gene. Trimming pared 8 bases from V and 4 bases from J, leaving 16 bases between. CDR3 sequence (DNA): TGTGCCAGCGGGTCGGTTGGGGCCTCAGATACGCAGTATTTT. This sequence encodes CASGSVGASDTQYF.

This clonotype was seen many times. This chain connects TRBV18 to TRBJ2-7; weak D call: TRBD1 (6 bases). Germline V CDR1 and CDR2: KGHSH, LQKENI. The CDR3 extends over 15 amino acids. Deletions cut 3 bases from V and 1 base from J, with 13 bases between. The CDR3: CASSPNVDSSYEQYF. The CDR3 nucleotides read TGTGCCAGCTCACCCAACGTGGACAGTTCCTACGAGCAGTACTTC.

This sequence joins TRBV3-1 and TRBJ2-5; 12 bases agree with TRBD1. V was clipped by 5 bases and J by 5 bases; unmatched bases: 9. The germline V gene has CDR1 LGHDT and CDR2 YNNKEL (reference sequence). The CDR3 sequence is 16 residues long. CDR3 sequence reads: CASSAHPGTGGETQYF. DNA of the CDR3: TGTGCCAGCAGCGCCCATCCCGGGACAGGGGGCGAGACCCAGTACTTC.

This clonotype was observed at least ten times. The CDR3 region has the DNA TGCGCCAGCTCCCGGGACTCGGTCTACGAGCAGTACTTC. Encoded protein: CASSRDSVYEQYF. The rearrangement uses TRBV5-1 and TRBJ2-7; the D gene is possibly TRBD2 (6 bases). The CDR3 covers 13 residues. Trimming cost V 7 bases and J 3 bases, with 14 bases left between them. Germline loops: CDR1 SGHRS, CDR2 YFSETQ.

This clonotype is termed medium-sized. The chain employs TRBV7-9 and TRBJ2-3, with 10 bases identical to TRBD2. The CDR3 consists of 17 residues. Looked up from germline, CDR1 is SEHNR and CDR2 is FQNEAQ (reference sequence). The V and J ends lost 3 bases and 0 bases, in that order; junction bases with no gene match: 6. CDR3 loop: CASSLPSGGTSTDTQYF. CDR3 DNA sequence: TGTGCCAGCAGCTTGCCTAGCGGGGGAACTAGCACAGATACGCAGTATTTT.

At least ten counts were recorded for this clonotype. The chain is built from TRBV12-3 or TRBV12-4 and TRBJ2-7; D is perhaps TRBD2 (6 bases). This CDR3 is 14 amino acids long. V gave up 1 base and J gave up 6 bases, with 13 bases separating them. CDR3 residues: CASSLGGVSGEQYF. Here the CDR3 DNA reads TGTGCCAGCAGTTTAGGCGGGGTGTCAGGCGAGCAGTACTTC.

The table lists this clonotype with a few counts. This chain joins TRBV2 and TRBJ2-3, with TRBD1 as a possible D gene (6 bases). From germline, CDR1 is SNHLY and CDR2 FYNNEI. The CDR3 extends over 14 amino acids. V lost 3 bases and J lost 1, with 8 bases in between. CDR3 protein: CASSDRTGTDTQYF. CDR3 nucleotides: TGTGCCAGCAGTGACCGGACAGGCACAGATACGCAGTATTTT.